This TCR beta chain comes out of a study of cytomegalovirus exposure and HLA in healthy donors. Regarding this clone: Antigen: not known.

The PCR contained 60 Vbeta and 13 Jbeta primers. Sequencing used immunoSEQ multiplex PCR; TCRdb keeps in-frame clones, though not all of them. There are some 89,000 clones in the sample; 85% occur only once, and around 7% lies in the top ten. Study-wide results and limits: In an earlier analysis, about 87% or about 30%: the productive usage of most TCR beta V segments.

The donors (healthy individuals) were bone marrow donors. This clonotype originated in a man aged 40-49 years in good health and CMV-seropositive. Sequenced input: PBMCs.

CDR3 nucleotide sequence: TGTGCCAGCAGCCTACTAGCGGGAACCTTATACAATGAGCAGTTCTTC. Residues: CASSLLAGTLYNEQFF. The gene calls are TRBV6-6 and TRBJ2-1; 10 bases are a match to TRBD2. Trimming at V came to 6 bases and at J to 4 bases, leaving 9 bases not matched to a gene. The CDR3 covers 16 residues. Germline V CDR1 and CDR2: MNHNY, SVGAGI (reference sequence).